A single sample gave rise to the 10 T cell receptor beta chains below, sequenced in a study of graft-versus-host responses after intestinal transplantation. Their cognate antigens are unknown. Sequencing was performed with immunoSEQ multiplex PCR; in TCRdb, only in-frame clones are kept and a portion is missing. The sample has about 59,000 clones; 90% to 95% are singletons. The sample consisted of unstimulated CD4+ T cells sorted from spleen or lymph node cells, taken before transplant. The receptors stem from a human donor who was the organ donor for an intestinal transplant.

This clone was detected once. The V call is TRBV4-3, the J call TRBJ1-2; 7 bases fit TRBD1. Germline V lookup: CDR1 LGHNA, CDR2 YSLEER. The CDR3 extends over 14 amino acids. The CDR3 DNA follows: TGCGCATCCTCTGGGGGGACAGCCTTTAGGGGCTACACCTTC. Its protein product is CASSGGTAFRGYTF.

DNA for the CDR3: TGTGCCAGCAGCCAAGTTGACAGGGTGGGAGGCGAGCAGTACTTC. It yields the protein CASSQVDRVGGEQYF. V gene TRBV4-2 combines with J gene TRBJ2-7; a weak D match, TRBD1 (7 bases). Per the germline V gene, CDR1 is LGHNA and CDR2 is YNFKEQ. The V end lost 1 base, the J end lost 6 bases, and 16 bases lay between the germline ends. The CDR3 has 15 residues.

This chain links TRBV19 with TRBJ2-2, with D tentatively TRBD1 (6 bases). The length of the CDR3 is 14 residues. The V gene's germline CDR1 is LNHDA and CDR2 SQIVND (reference sequence). With 6 bases removed from V and 2 bases from J, the gap between germline ends came to 10 bases. CDR3 protein: CASRKGQNTGELFF. The CDR3 bases are TGTGCCAGTAGAAAGGGACAAAACACCGGGGAGCTGTTTTTT.

The rearrangement uses TRBV11-2 and TRBJ1-2, with a tentative D call TRBD1 (5 bases). The CDR3 has 14 residues. From germline, CDR1 is SGHAT and CDR2 FQNNGV. V was clipped by 1 base and J by 6 bases, with 12 bases between them. The CDR3 nucleotides are TGTGCCAGCAGCTTAGGACAGCCCAGAGATGGCTACACCTTC. It is translated as CASSLGQPRDGYTF.

Notes on this clone: Different DNA sequences within this sample yield the same CDR3. The J gene is TRBJ2-3, the V gene TRBV7-2; 12 nucleotides align to TRBD2. V lost 3 bases to trimming and J lost 5 bases; unmatched junction nucleotides: 3. CDR1 and CDR2 (germline): SGHTA, FQGNSA. This CDR3 comprises 15 residues. DNA for the CDR3: TGTGCCAGCAGCTTCCTAGCGGGGGGGGTAGATACGCAGTATTTT. Its protein is CASSFLAGGVDTQYF.

V is TRBV7-2 and J is TRBJ2-5, with 11 bases matching TRBD2. Germline V gene lookup returns CDR1 SGHTA and CDR2 FQGNSA. The CDR3 has 18 residues. V lost 0 bases to trimming and J lost 1 base; unmatched junction nucleotides: 7. CDR3 in DNA: TGTGCCAGCAGCTTAGCGCTGGCTAGCGGGGGGTTCCAAGAGACCCAGTACTTC. It codes for CASSLALASGGFQETQYF.

In its sample, this clone was seen once. The J gene is TRBJ1-3, the V gene TRBV6-6; maybe TRBD1 (6 bases). Per the germline V gene, CDR1 is MNHNY and CDR2 is SVGAGI (reference sequence). The CDR3 spans 15 residues. The V end lost 5 bases, the J end lost 0 bases, and 11 bases lay between the germline ends. The CDR3 DNA is TGTGCCAGCAGTAACACAGGGATCTCTGGAAACACCATATATTTT. Translating gives CASSNTGISGNTIYF.

This clone has just a few counts. The J gene is TRBJ2-3, the V gene TRBV6-5; perhaps TRBD2 as D (6 bases). The CDR3 has 15 amino acids. Germline V lookup: CDR1 MNHEY, CDR2 SVGAGI. V shed 5 bases and J shed 0 bases, with 12 bases lying between them. The CDR3 DNA follows: TGTGCCAGCAGTCAAGGCGGGACTAGCACAGATACGCAGTATTTT. This translates into CASSQGGTSTDTQYF.

This sequence joins TRBV5-1 and TRBJ1-4, with 7 bases that match TRBD1. The CDR3 consists of 14 residues. Germline CDR1 and CDR2: SGHRS and YFSETQ. V gave up 3 bases and J gave up 5 bases; unmatched junction bases: 4. CDR3 region: CASSSGTENEKLFF. The CDR3 DNA sequence: TGCGCCAGCAGCTCTGGGACAGAGAATGAAAAACTGTTTTTT.

This clone is a singleton in its sample. DNA for the CDR3: TGTGCCAGCAGCTTGTCCTACAATGAGCAGTTCTTC. Protein: CASSLSYNEQFF. This chain links TRBV7-2 with TRBJ2-1; D uncertain. The germline V gene has CDR1 SGHTA and CDR2 FQGNSA. The CDR3 spans 12 residues. V shed 3 bases and J shed 1 base, with 1 base lying between them.